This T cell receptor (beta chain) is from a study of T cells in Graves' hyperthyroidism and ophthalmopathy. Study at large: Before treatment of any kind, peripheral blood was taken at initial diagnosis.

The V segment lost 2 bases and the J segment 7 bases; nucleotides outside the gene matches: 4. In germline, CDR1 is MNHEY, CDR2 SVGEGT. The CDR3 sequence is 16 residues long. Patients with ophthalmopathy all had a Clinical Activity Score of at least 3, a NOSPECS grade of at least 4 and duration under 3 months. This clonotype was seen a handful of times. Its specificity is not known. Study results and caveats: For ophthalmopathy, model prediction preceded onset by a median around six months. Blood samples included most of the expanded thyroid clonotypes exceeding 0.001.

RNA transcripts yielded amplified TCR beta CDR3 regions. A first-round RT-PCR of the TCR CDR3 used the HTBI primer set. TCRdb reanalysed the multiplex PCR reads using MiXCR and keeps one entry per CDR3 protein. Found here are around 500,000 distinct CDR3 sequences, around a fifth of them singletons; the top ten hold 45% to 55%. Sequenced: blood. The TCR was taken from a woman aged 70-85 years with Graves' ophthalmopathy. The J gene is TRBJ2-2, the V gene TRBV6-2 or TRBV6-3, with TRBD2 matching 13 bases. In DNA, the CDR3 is TGTGCCAGCAGTTACCTACTAGCGGGAGGGATCGGGGAGCTGTTTTTT. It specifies CASSYLLAGGIGELFF.